This T cell receptor (beta chain) was identified in a study of technical replicates of blood from a handful of donors. Clones were read by immunoSEQ multiplex PCR, and TCRdb kept only the in-frame ones, dropping some. This sample yields around 89,000 clones, of which approximately 94% are seen a single time; roughly 0.24% belongs to the top ten. The V gene lost 1 base and the J gene lost 5 bases, with 11 bases spanning the gap. CDR1 is SGHAT and CDR2 is FQNNGV in the germline V gene. This CDR3 region has 14 residues. Sequencing was performed on T cells isolated from PBMCs. The chain is built from TRBV11-2 and TRBJ1-1, with unresolved D. The sequence derives from a human donor in good health. In DNA, the CDR3 is TGTGCCAGCAGCTTAGTTAGCGGGATAACTGAAGCTTTCTTT. Its translation is CASSLVSGITEAFF.